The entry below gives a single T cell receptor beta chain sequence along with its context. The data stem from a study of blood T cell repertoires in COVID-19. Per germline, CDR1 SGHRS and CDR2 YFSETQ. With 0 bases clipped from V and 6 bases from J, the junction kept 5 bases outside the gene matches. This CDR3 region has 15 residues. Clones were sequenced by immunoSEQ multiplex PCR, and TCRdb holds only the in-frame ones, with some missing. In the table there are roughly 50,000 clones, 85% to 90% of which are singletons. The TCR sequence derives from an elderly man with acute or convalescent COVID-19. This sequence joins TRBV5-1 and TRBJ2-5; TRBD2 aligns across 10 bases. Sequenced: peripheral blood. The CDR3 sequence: CASSLAAGGPKTQYF. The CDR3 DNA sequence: TGCGCCAGCAGCTTGGCAGCGGGGGGGCCTAAGACCCAGTACTTC.